The clone carrying this TCR beta chain occurred a few times. The antigen is undetermined. These data belong to a study of T-cell reconstitution after alpha-beta-depleted transplantation in children. Germline V gene data show CDR1 as SGHRS and CDR2 as YFSETQ. The CDR3 extends over 16 amino acids. V gave up 1 base and J gave up 3 bases; unmatched junction bases: 4. Broader study findings: T-cell counts and diversity at one year post-transplant came mainly from newly produced T cells. Certain patients had high TCRbeta diversity at day 60, and it came from recipient T cells and thymic progenitors that survived.

The authors prepared the TCRbeta library with unique molecular identifiers. TCRdb fed the PCR reads into MiXCR, producing one record per CDR3 protein. The data show around 800,000 distinct CDR3 sequences, about 15% seen once. The source is a male patient aged 10 to 17 who had a stem cell transplant for acute lymphoblastic leukemia, so the T cells may come from the graft donor. This sequence joins TRBV5-1 and TRBJ2-3, with 11 bases fitting TRBD2. The sample consisted of PBMCs, mostly from graft donor cells, taken 360 days after TCRalphabeta/CD19-depleted stem cell transplant. Written as DNA, the CDR3 is TGCGCCAGCAGCTTGACTAGCGGGAGAAGGACAGATACGCAGTATTTT. This translates into CASSLTSGRRTDTQYF.